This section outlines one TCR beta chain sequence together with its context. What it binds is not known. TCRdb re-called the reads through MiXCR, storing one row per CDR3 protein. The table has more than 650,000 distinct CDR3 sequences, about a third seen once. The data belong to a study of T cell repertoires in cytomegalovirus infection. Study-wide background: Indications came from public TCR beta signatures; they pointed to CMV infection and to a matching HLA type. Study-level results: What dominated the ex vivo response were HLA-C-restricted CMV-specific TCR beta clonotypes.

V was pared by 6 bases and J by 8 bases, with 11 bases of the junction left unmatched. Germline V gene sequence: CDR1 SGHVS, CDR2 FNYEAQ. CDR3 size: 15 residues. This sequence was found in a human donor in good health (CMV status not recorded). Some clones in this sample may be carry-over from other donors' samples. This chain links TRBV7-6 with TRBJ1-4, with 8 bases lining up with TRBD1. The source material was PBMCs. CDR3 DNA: TGTGCCAGCAGAACCGGGACAGGATATGAGGAAAAACTGTTTTTT. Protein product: CASRTGTGYEEKLFF.